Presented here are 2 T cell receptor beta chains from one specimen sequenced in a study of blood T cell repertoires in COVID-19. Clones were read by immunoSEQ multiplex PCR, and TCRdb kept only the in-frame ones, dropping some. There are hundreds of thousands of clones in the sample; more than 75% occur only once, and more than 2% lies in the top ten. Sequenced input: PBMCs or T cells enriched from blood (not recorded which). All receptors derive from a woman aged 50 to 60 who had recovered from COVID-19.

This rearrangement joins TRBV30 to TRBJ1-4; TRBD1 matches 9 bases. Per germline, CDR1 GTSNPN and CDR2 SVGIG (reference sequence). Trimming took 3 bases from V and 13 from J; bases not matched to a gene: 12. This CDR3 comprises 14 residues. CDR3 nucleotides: TGTGCCTGGAGGAAGGGGACAGGGTCTTTCGGACTGTTTTTT. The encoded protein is CAWRKGTGSFGLFF.

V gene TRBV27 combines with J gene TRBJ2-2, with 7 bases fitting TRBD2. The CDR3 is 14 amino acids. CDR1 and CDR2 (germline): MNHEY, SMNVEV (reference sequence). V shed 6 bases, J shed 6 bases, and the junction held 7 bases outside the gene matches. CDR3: CASRVAGAPGELFF. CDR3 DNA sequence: TGTGCCAGCAGGGTGGCGGGAGCTCCCGGGGAGCTGTTTTTT.